Below, one T cell receptor beta chain is given with its context. What it recognizes is unknown. This entry belongs to a study of OX40 agonist ivuxolimab in advanced cancers. Study results and limitations: At 0.1 to 3.0 mg/kg, CD4+ and CD8+ blood T cells expanded clonally by week 6. Antigens targeted by the expanded peripheral T cells were not determined.

The data were produced by immunoSEQ multiplex PCR, yet TCRdb's version contains in-frame clones alone and is incomplete. The table shows about 60,000 clones, with 80% to 90% occurring only once. There are 11 residues in the CDR3. Germline CDR1 reads MNHNY; CDR2 reads SVGAGI (reference sequence). The ends were cut back, 6 bases at V and 5 bases at J, with 7 bases in the middle. The sequence came from an adult with an advanced solid tumor such as melanoma, head and neck, liver or kidney cancer. The chain has TRBV6-6 and TRBJ2-5; unclear D gene. This sample comprised CD4+ or CD8+ T cells sorted from blood, obtained in a trial of the OX40 agonist ivuxolimab. DNA for the CDR3: TGTGCCAGCAGGAGATCGGAGACCCAGTACTTC. Its protein product is CASRRSETQYF.